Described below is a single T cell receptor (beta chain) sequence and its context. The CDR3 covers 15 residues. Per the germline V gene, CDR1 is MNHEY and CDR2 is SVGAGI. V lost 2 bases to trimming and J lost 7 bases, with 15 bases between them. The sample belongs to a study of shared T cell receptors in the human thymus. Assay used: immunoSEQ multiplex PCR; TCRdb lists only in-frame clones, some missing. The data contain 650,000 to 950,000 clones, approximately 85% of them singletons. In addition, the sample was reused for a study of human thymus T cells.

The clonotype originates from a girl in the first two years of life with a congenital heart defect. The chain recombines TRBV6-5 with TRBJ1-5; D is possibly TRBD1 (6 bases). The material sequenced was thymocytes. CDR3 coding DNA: TGTGCCAGCAGTTACGTGCGGGGGGCTGTGCAGCCCCAGCATTTT. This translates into CASSYVRGAVQPQHF.